The 23 T cell receptor beta chains in this list originate from one sample, sequenced in a study of OX40 agonist ivuxolimab in advanced cancers. Measured with immunoSEQ multiplex PCR; TCRdb has only the in-frame clones, and not every one. The sample yields some 50,000 clones, 88% seen once. The sequencing here drew on CD4+ or CD8+ T cells sorted from blood, taken in a trial of the OX40 agonist ivuxolimab. Source of these receptors: an adult with an advanced solid tumor such as melanoma, head and neck, liver or kidney cancer.

This chain uses TRBV7-2 with TRBJ1-1; D unclear. The germline V gene has CDR1 SGHTA and CDR2 FQGNSA. V gave up 5 bases and J gave up 1 base, with 8 bases separating them. The CDR3 totals 13 residues. CDR3 in DNA: TGTGCCAGCAGCATGGACGGGAACACTGAAGCTTTCTTT. Protein sequence: CASSMDGNTEAFF.

The chain carries TRBV10-3 and TRBJ2-5; no clear D gene. The CDR3 is 15 residues long. V was clipped by 6 bases and J by 4 bases, with 18 bases between them. Germline loops: CDR1 ENHRY, CDR2 SYGVKD. The CDR3 sequence: CAIRRTEIELETQYF. The DNA of the CDR3 is TGTGCCATCAGGCGCACAGAAATAGAATTAGAGACCCAGTACTTC.

This clone was seen just once. In nucleotides, the CDR3 is TGTGCCAGTAGTTCCCCAGGACTAGCGGGGGCTAGCACAGATACGCAGTATTTT. Translated: CASSSPGLAGASTDTQYF. The genes are TRBV19 and TRBJ2-3; 13 bases are a match to TRBD2. Per germline, CDR1 LNHDA and CDR2 SQIVND (reference sequence). This CDR3 region has 18 residues. V was clipped by 5 bases and J by 0 bases; unmatched bases: 8.

The chain is built from TRBV14 and TRBJ1-1; maybe TRBD1 (5 bases). The CDR3 spans 12 residues. Germline values: CDR1 SGHDN, CDR2 FVKESK. Trimming removed 2 bases at V and 11 bases at J, with 12 bases between. CDR3 sequence reads: CASSQQGVGAFF. The DNA of the CDR3 is TGTGCCAGCAGCCAACAGGGAGTGGGGGCTTTCTTT. Based on the CDR3 plus reference TRBV14 and TRBJ1-1, the full variable domain is EAGVTQFPSHSVIEKGQTVTLRCDPISGHDNLYWYRRVMGKEIKFLLHFVKESKQDESGMPNNRFLAERTGGTYSTLKVQPAELEDSGVYFCASSQQGVGAFFGQGTRLTVV.

The chain employs TRBV30 and TRBJ2-3, with TRBD1 identical over 8 bases. CDR1 and CDR2 from the germline V gene are GTSNPN and SVGIG (reference sequence). The V gene end was trimmed by 0 bases and the J gene end by 8 bases; junction bases not matched to a gene: 7. This CDR3 comprises 14 residues. The CDR3 DNA reads as TGTGCCTGGAGTGTACTCCAGGGGGCAGCTACGCAGTATTTT. Its protein product is CAWSVLQGAATQYF.

CDR3 sequence reads: CAWSTRTSGGADTQYF. The CDR3 nucleotides are TGTGCCTGGAGTACCCGGACTAGCGGGGGGGCAGATACGCAGTATTTT. The gene calls are TRBV30 and TRBJ2-3, with 15 bases fitting TRBD2. This CDR3 region has 16 residues. Germline CDR1 GTSNPN, CDR2 SVGIG (reference sequence). Trimming removed 2 bases from V and 4 bases from J; junction bases left unmatched: 4.

This rearrangement joins TRBV6-8 to TRBJ2-7; weak D call: TRBD2 (6 bases). V lost 4 bases, J lost 5 bases, and 18 bases lay in between. Germline V lookup: CDR1 MNHGY, CDR2 SAAAGT. The CDR3 has 15 amino acids. This CDR3 reads CASSSLRTTSNEQYF. The CDR3 DNA reads as TGTGCCAGCAGTTCCCTAAGAACAACTAGCAACGAGCAGTACTTC.

The J gene is TRBJ1-4, the V gene TRBV28; the D is unclear. V shed 6 bases and J shed 0 bases, with 8 bases lying between them. CDR1 MDHEN and CDR2 SYDVKM come from the germline V gene. The CDR3 is 14 residues long. The CDR3 DNA is TGTGCCAGCAGCTCAGCTGCAACTAATGAAAAACTGTTTTTT. This translates into CASSSAATNEKLFF.

The rearrangement links TRBV18 to TRBJ2-5; no clear D gene. V was shortened by 3 bases and J by 0 bases, with 5 bases between the two germline ends. Per the germline V gene, CDR1 is KGHSH and CDR2 is LQKENI. The CDR3 has 13 residues. CDR3 protein: CASSPGHQETQYF. DNA of the CDR3: TGTGCCAGCTCACCCGGACACCAAGAGACCCAGTACTTC. Full variable domain (missing parts from reference TRBV18 and TRBJ2-5): NAGVMQNPRHLVRRRGQEARLRCSPMKGHSHVYWYRQLPEEGLKFMVYLQKENIIDESGMPKERFSAEFPKEGPSILRIQQVVRGDSAAYFCASSPGHQETQYFGPGTRLLVL.

The chain combines TRBV9 with TRBJ1-2, with 9 bases identical to TRBD1. CDR3 length: 15 amino acids. Germline V gene sequence: CDR1 SGDLS, CDR2 YYNGEE. The V segment lost 3 bases and the J segment 3 bases; nucleotides outside the gene matches: 6. The DNA for the CDR3 is TGTGCCAGCAGCGCCGCCCGGGACAGGGACTATGGCTACACCTTC. It encodes CASSAARDRDYGYTF.

This clone is a singleton in its sample. The CDR3 spells CASSEGLASYNEQFF. The DNA for the CDR3 is TGTGCCAGCAGCGAAGGACTAGCGTCCTACAATGAGCAGTTCTTC. The chain uses TRBV7-2 and TRBJ2-1, with TRBD2 matching 9 bases. The V gene's germline CDR1 is SGHTA and CDR2 FQGNSA. J lost 1 base, V lost 5 bases, and 3 bases had no gene match. The CDR3 consists of 15 residues.

The chain employs TRBV28 and TRBJ1-1; TRBD1 aligns across 7 bases. With V trimmed by 6 bases and J by 5 bases, 6 bases remained unmatched. Germline assignment: CDR1 MDHEN and CDR2 SYDVKM. The CDR3 consists of 13 residues. As DNA, the CDR3 is TGTGCCAGCAGGTCACAGGGGTGGACTGAAGCTTTCTTT. Amino acids: CASRSQGWTEAFF.

This clone was detected only once. This chain uses TRBV6-1 with TRBJ1-5; D ambiguous. CDR1 is MNHNS, CDR2 SASEGT, per germline. This CDR3 region has 14 residues. V shed 5 bases and J shed 0 bases, with 8 bases lying between them. CDR3 region: CASSWTASNQPQHF. CDR3 DNA: TGTGCCAGCAGTTGGACGGCTAGCAATCAGCCCCAGCATTTT.

The chain is built from TRBV30 and TRBJ2-5; 15 bases agree with TRBD2. The CDR3 spans 18 residues. The V gene end was trimmed by 1 base and the J gene end by 5 bases; junction bases not matched to a gene: 11. Germline values: CDR1 GTSNPN, CDR2 SVGIG (reference sequence). The CDR3 reads CAWSAIRTSGRARETQYF. As DNA, the CDR3 is TGTGCCTGGAGTGCCATCCGGACTAGCGGGAGGGCCCGGGAGACCCAGTACTTC.

The V gene is TRBV19, the J gene TRBJ1-1; 8 nucleotides line up with TRBD1. The V and J ends lost 3 bases and 4 bases, in that order; junction bases with no gene match: 13. The CDR3 covers 17 residues. Germline V gives CDR1 LNHDA, CDR2 SQIVND (reference sequence). The chain's CDR3 is CASSIRGGSGGGTEAFF. For the CDR3, the DNA is TGTGCCAGTAGTATCCGTGGGGGTTCAGGGGGCGGCACTGAAGCTTTCTTT. Variable domain in full (rest from reference TRBV19 and TRBJ1-1): DGGITQSPKYLFRKEGQNVTLSCEQNLNHDAMYWYRQDPGQGLRLIYYSQIVNDFQKGDIAEGYSVSREKKESFPLTVTSAQKNPTAFYLCASSIRGGSGGGTEAFFGQGTRLTVV.

The chain couples TRBV11-3 to TRBJ2-7, with D possibly being TRBD1 (6 bases). Germline V gene sequence: CDR1 SGHNT, CDR2 YENEEA. This CDR3 has 19 residues. The V and J ends lost 1 base and 0 bases respectively, with 22 bases between them. The CDR3 sequence: CASSLVGLWGLSDSYEQYF. CDR3 DNA: TGTGCCAGCAGCTTAGTCGGTTTGTGGGGGCTTAGCGACTCCTACGAGCAGTACTTC.

This clone was picked up a small number of times. V and J are TRBV5-4 and TRBJ2-3; TRBD2 matches 7 bases. CDR1 is SGHNT, CDR2 YYREEE, per germline (reference sequence). CDR3 length: 15 residues. V lost 1 base to trimming and J lost 6 bases; unmatched junction nucleotides: 8. This chain's CDR3 is CASSLRSSGFDTQYF. The CDR3 DNA sequence: TGTGCCAGCAGCTTGAGGTCTAGCGGTTTTGATACGCAGTATTTT.

The chain recombines TRBV19 with TRBJ1-3, with D perhaps TRBD1 (6 bases). Germline loops: CDR1 LNHDA, CDR2 SQIVND (reference sequence). The CDR3 runs to 13 residues. V lost 9 bases and J 0 bases, leaving 9 bases between the germline ends. The CDR3 bases are TGTGCCAGCCGGACAGCCTCTGGAAACACCATATATTTT. Its protein is CASRTASGNTIYF.

CDR3 DNA: TGTGCCAGCAGTCCCGGACAGGGGGCTGAAAAACTGTTTTTT. Its translation: CASSPGQGAEKLFF. The rearrangement joins TRBV27 to TRBJ1-4; TRBD1 aligns across 11 bases. Trimming took 5 bases from V and 7 from J; bases not matched to a gene: 3. The germline CDR1 and CDR2 sequences are MNHEY and SMNVEV (reference sequence). The CDR3 is 14 residues long.

The chain has TRBV15 and TRBJ2-1; D is unresolved. CDR1 LNHNV and CDR2 YYDKDF come from the germline V gene (reference sequence). This CDR3 contains 15 residues. V was cut by 0 bases and J by 1 base, with 7 bases left in between. The CDR3 is CATSREDGSYNEQFF. The CDR3 DNA follows: TGTGCCACCAGCAGAGAAGACGGTTCCTACAATGAGCAGTTCTTC.

The J gene is TRBJ2-5, the V gene TRBV10-2, with 11 positions matching TRBD1. CDR3 length: 16 residues. Germline trimming cut 6 bases from V and 6 bases from J; bases unmatched to any gene: 12. Germline CDR1 and CDR2: WSHSY and SAAADI. CDR3 nucleotide sequence: TGCGCCAGCAGACCCGGACAGGGGGCCCTGTCCAAGACCCAGTACTTC. It encodes CASRPGQGALSKTQYF.

J is TRBJ2-4 and V is TRBV7-9; D gene uncertain. This CDR3 spans 16 amino acids. Trimming pared 2 bases from V and 0 bases from J, leaving 11 bases between. Per germline, CDR1 SEHNR and CDR2 FQNEAQ (reference sequence). Here the CDR3 reads CASSLSVARAKNIQYF. CDR3 DNA: TGTGCCAGCAGCTTATCCGTAGCACGAGCCAAAAACATTCAGTACTTC.

This chain joins TRBV5-1 and TRBJ2-2; 7 positions agree with TRBD2. The CDR3 consists of 15 residues. CDR1 SGHRS and CDR2 YFSETQ come from the germline V gene. J was trimmed by 1 base and V by 5 bases; bases with no gene match: 5. The CDR3 here is CASRAGLLNTGELFF. CDR3 nucleotide sequence: TGCGCCAGCAGAGCGGGACTCCTGAACACCGGGGAGCTGTTTTTT.